The next 13 T cell receptor beta chains were all read from a single sample in a study of monozygotic twins with inflammatory bowel disease. Each CDR3 protein gets one entry in TCRdb, which reprocessed the 5' RACE reads and gives no DNA. In all, the sample yields about 380,000 distinct CDR3 sequences. The sequenced sample consisted of blood. The receptors originated from a human donor with ulcerative colitis or Crohn's disease, or a healthy co-twin of an affected twin (not recorded which).

The V call is TRBV5-1, the J call TRBJ2-3; the D call of TRBD1 rests on TCRdb alone, since no DNA is present to check it. The CDR3 sequence is 14 residues long. The V gene's germline CDR1 is SGHRS and CDR2 YFSETQ. CDR3 protein: CASEEGAGTDTQYF.

The CDR3 sequence is CASSKSSGGAYNKQFF. The genes are TRBV5-1 and TRBJ2-1; checking the TCRdb D call of TRBD2 is not possible without DNA. The CDR3 is 16 amino acids. Germline V gene data show CDR1 as SGHRS and CDR2 as YFSETQ.

This chain uses TRBV9 with TRBJ2-1. Looked up from germline, CDR1 is SGDLS and CDR2 is YYNGEE. This CDR3 is 14 amino acids long. The CDR3: CASSVVQGYNEQFF.

This rearrangement joins TRBV7-3 to TRBJ2-1; TCRdb lists TRBD1, though no DNA is available to test this call. There are 17 residues in the CDR3. CDR1 and CDR2 (germline): SGHTA, FQGTGA. CDR3 loop: CASSYDRGRGADNEQFF.

The chain has TRBV5-1 and TRBJ2-3. Per the germline V gene, CDR1 is SGHRS and CDR2 is YFSETQ. The CDR3 has 15 residues. CDR3 loop: CASSLFLASTDTQYF.

The chain joins TRBV5-1 to TRBJ2-3. Per germline, CDR1 SGHRS and CDR2 YFSETQ. The CDR3 covers 14 residues. CDR3 sequence reads: CASSFIQGEDTQYF.

The chain joins TRBV20-1 to TRBJ2-2; lacking DNA, the TRBD1 call made by TCRdb goes unchecked. This CDR3 region has 16 residues. The germline CDR1 and CDR2 sequences are DFQATT and SNEGSKA (reference sequence). The CDR3 here is CSARGAGGLNTGELFF.

The V call is TRBV2, the J call TRBJ2-5; TCRdb proposes TRBD1, but this gene call is untestable without DNA. The CDR3 sequence is 14 residues long. Per the germline V gene, CDR1 is SNHLY and CDR2 is FYNNEI. The CDR3 region is CASSGRSREETQYF.

The chain is built from TRBV7-9 and TRBJ1-3; TCRdb's D call, TRBD1, is unchecked because there is no DNA. Germline V gives CDR1 SEHNR, CDR2 FQNEAQ (reference sequence). The CDR3 contains 15 residues. The CDR3 loop is CASSSDRGSGNTIYF.

The chain carries TRBV6-4 and TRBJ2-3; TCRdb selects TRBD1, and the lack of DNA leaves this call unchecked. CDR1 is MRHNA, CDR2 SNTAGT, per germline. The CDR3 sequence is 14 residues long. CDR3 protein: CASSRDRGPDTQYF.

V usage is TRBV5-1 and J usage is TRBJ2-5. This CDR3 comprises 11 residues. Germline V gives CDR1 SGHRS, CDR2 YFSETQ. The CDR3 region is CASNGGETQYF.

The chain combines TRBV9 with TRBJ2-7; there is no DNA to check the TCRdb D call of TRBD1. Germline-derived CDR1 and CDR2 are SGDLS and YYNGEE. This CDR3 spans 14 amino acids. CDR3 in amino acids: CASSVGGVSYEQYF.

V is TRBV6-1 and J is TRBJ2-7; TCRdb indicates TRBD1, and absent DNA this call remains unverified. Per the germline V gene, CDR1 is MNHNS and CDR2 is SASEGT. The CDR3 sequence is 15 residues long. The CDR3 here is CASRLKGAVIYEQYF.